This T cell receptor (beta chain) is from a study of T cells in Graves' hyperthyroidism and ophthalmopathy. This clonotype was seen at least ten times. Its matching antigen is unknown. Amplification yielded TCR beta CDR3 regions, with RNA transcripts as the source. The study used the HTBI primer set for a first-round RT-PCR of the TCR CDR3. TCRdb used MiXCR to reprocess the multiplex PCR reads, holding one entry per CDR3 protein. The sample shows 350,000 to 400,000 distinct CDR3 sequences, around 14% of them seen only once. Overall study results and limits: Ophthalmopathy onset followed model prediction by a median about 6.5 months. Researchers found most expanded thyroid clonotypes above 0.001 in blood as well.

V lost 4 bases to trimming and J lost 2 bases; unmatched junction nucleotides: 4. CDR3 length: 14 residues. Looked up from germline, CDR1 is MGHRA and CDR2 is YSYEKL. The authors deemed Graves' hyperthyroidism stable absent ophthalmopathy progression within 18 months. Diagnosis of hyperthyroidism was new in patients aged 18 to 65, and its duration was under 2 months. The J gene is TRBJ2-7, the V gene TRBV4-1; 8 nucleotides match TRBD2. This TCR was recovered from a woman aged 30 to 39 with Graves' hyperthyroidism. The sample was blood. This CDR3 reads CASSRLANPYEQYF. CDR3 coding DNA: TGCGCCAGCAGCCGACTAGCGAACCCCTACGAGCAGTACTTC.